The clone carrying this T cell receptor (beta chain) appeared a single time. Its antigen remains unknown. The Oncomine TCR Beta short-read assay sequenced DNA from cultured CD4+ T cells. TCRdb reprocessed the PCR reads with MiXCR, giving one entry per CDR3 protein. The table shows almost 20,000 distinct CDR3 sequences, with approximately 56% occurring only once. The sample originates from a study of vaccination and CD4 T cells after COVID-19. The overall study: Stimulation of cells relied on overlapping spike peptides derived from SARS-CoV-2, HCoV-NL63, HCoV-OC43 and HCoV-229E.

Treatment described: roughly ten-day PBMC culture with coronavirus spike peptide pools or control peptides (ViraFEST assay). This CDR3 is built from 15 residues. CDR1 is MNHEY, CDR2 SVGEGT, per germline. V gave up 6 bases and J gave up 1 base; unmatched junction bases: 7. The sample in question was CD4+ T cells from blood, cultured in vitro, obtained after SARS-CoV-2 vaccination. The V call is TRBV6-2 or TRBV6-3, the J call TRBJ2-3; 7 bases are a match to TRBD2. This TCR was recovered from a human donor who had recovered from COVID-19. The CDR3 bases are TGTGCCAGCAGACAGAGCGGGGCCCGCACAGATACGCAGTATTTT. Encoded protein: CASRQSGARTDTQYF.